What follows are 17 T cell receptor beta chains derived from one specimen sequenced in a study of cytomegalovirus exposure and HLA in healthy donors. It was with 60 Vbeta and 13 Jbeta primers that the PCR ran. The assay was immunoSEQ multiplex PCR, and TCRdb's table has in-frame clones only and misses some. This listing includes some 51,000 clones. The sequencing sample was made of PBMCs. These receptors were collected from a man between 35 and 55 years old in good health and CMV-seropositive.

The rearrangement uses TRBV30 and TRBJ1-2; no clear D gene. CDR1 is GTSNPN and CDR2 is SVGIG in the germline V gene (reference sequence). Trimming removed 5 bases from V and 8 bases from J, with 12 bases in between. The CDR3 extends over 11 amino acids. CDR3 bases: TGTGCCTGGGGTCGGGAATACGGCTACACCTTC. Translating it yields CAWGREYGYTF.

The genes are TRBV10-3 and TRBJ2-7, with a tentative D call TRBD2 (5 bases). The V end lost 11 bases, the J end lost 1 base, and 18 bases lay between the germline ends. Germline V gives CDR1 ENHRY, CDR2 SYGVKD. The CDR3 has 14 residues. The CDR3 protein is CASSLGTGSYEQYF. As DNA, the CDR3 is TGTGCCTCCTCACTGGGTACGGGGTCCTACGAGCAGTACTTC.

The chain joins TRBV27 to TRBJ1-6; D possibly corresponds to TRBD1 (5 bases). CDR1 and CDR2 (germline): MNHEY, SMNVEV (reference sequence). The CDR3 is 17 residues long. V dropped 1 base and J dropped 5 bases, with 15 bases sitting between them. CDR3 nucleotide sequence: TGTGCCAGCAGTTTATTCTCCAGGGTCGGACATAATTCACCCCTCCACTTT. Amino acids: CASSLFSRVGHNSPLHF.

The chain is built from TRBV6-6 and TRBJ1-2; no firm D call. Germline assignment: CDR1 MNHNY and CDR2 SVGAGI (reference sequence). V was shortened by 8 bases and J by 6 bases, with 4 bases between the two germline ends. The CDR3 consists of 9 residues. Here the CDR3 DNA reads TGTGCCAGCGGCCATGGCTACACCTTC. This translates into CASGHGYTF.

This chain joins TRBV29-1 and TRBJ1-1, with D hard to call. The CDR3 consists of 16 residues. Germline CDR1 and CDR2: SQVTM and ANQGSEA. V was pared by 0 bases and J by 0 bases, with 14 bases between. CDR3 residues: CSVEDKRLGMNTEAFF. In nucleotides, the CDR3 is TGCAGCGTTGAAGATAAGAGGTTAGGCATGAACACTGAAGCTTTCTTT. Using reference TRBV29-1 and TRBJ1-1 for the parts outside the CDR3, the full variable domain is SAVISQKPSRDICQRGTSLTIQCQVDSQVTMMFWYRQQPGQSLTLIATANQGSEATYESGFVIDKFPISRPNLTFSTLTVSNMSPEDSSIYLCSVEDKRLGMNTEAFFGQGTRLTVV.

This chain uses TRBV27 with TRBJ2-1; D possibly corresponds to TRBD2 (5 bases). The germline V gene has CDR1 MNHEY and CDR2 SMNVEV (reference sequence). The CDR3 consists of 14 residues. Deletions cut 4 bases from V and 6 bases from J, with 13 bases between. CDR3 amino acids: CASSSGSFFNEQFF. The CDR3 region has the DNA TGTGCCAGCAGTTCGGGATCCTTCTTCAATGAGCAGTTCTTC.

This sequence joins TRBV18 and TRBJ1-6; 11 bases are a match to TRBD1. The CDR3 consists of 19 residues. Trimming cost V 2 bases and J 6 bases; bases outside gene matches: 12. Germline V gene data show CDR1 as KGHSH and CDR2 as LQKENI. The CDR3 is CASSPLDRGPTSSNSPLHF. CDR3 DNA: TGTGCCAGCTCACCATTGGACAGGGGGCCCACCTCAAGTAATTCACCCCTCCACTTT. The entire variable domain, with the rest obtained from reference TRBV18 and TRBJ1-6, is as follows: NAGVMQNPRHLVRRRGQEARLRCSPMKGHSHVYWYRQLPEEGLKFMVYLQKENIIDESGMPKERFSAEFPKEGPSILRIQQVVRGDSAAYFCASSPLDRGPTSSNSPLHFGNGTRLTVT.

This sequence joins TRBV18 and TRBJ2-7; maybe TRBD1 (5 bases). V lost 0 bases and J lost 6, with 12 bases in between. CDR3 size: 14 residues. CDR1 and CDR2 (germline): KGHSH, LQKENI. CDR3: CASSPPPGRIEQYF. As DNA, the CDR3 is TGTGCCAGCTCACCACCACCAGGGCGAATCGAGCAGTACTTC.

The chain uses TRBV4-1 and TRBJ2-7, with 11 bases identical to TRBD1. Unmatched junction bases numbered 3, after V lost 3 bases and J lost 5 bases. There are 14 residues in the CDR3. The germline V gene encodes CDR1 MGHRA and CDR2 YSYEKL. DNA for the CDR3: TGCGCCAGCAGCCAGCCGGGACAGGGGGACGAGCAGTACTTC. Its translation is CASSQPGQGDEQYF.

The chain uses TRBV27 and TRBJ2-3; maybe TRBD2 (6 bases). The CDR3 consists of 15 residues. Per germline, CDR1 MNHEY and CDR2 SMNVEV (reference sequence). Deletions cut 4 bases from V and 0 bases from J, with 11 bases between. CDR3 loop: CASSSNRGSTDTQYF. The CDR3 coding sequence is TGTGCCAGCAGTTCTAATCGGGGGAGCACAGATACGCAGTATTTT.

This rearrangement joins TRBV7-2 to TRBJ2-2; 8 nucleotides agree with TRBD2. Trimming cost V 5 bases and J 1 base; bases outside gene matches: 6. The germline V gene encodes CDR1 SGHTA and CDR2 FQGNSA. The CDR3 runs 16 residues. CDR3 bases: TGTGCCAGCAGCGCCACTAGCGGTTGGAACACCGGGGAGCTGTTTTTT. Translation: CASSATSGWNTGELFF.

The V and J genes are TRBV30 and TRBJ1-6, with a tentative D call TRBD1 (6 bases). Germline CDR1 reads GTSNPN; CDR2 reads SVGIG (reference sequence). The CDR3 runs to 13 residues. Trimming shortened V by 8 bases and J by 9 bases, and 17 bases separated the two germline ends. The CDR3 region is CAMAAQGLSPLHF. Here the CDR3 DNA reads TGTGCCATGGCTGCCCAGGGGCTTTCACCCCTCCACTTT.

This chain joins TRBV25-1 and TRBJ2-7; 7 nucleotides line up with TRBD1. V lost 6 bases to trimming and J lost 0 bases; unmatched junction nucleotides: 8. CDR1 and CDR2 (germline): MGHDK, SYGVNS. This CDR3 is 15 amino acids long. CDR3 DNA: TGTGCCAGCAGCGCAGGGGGAATCAGCTCCTACGAGCAGTACTTC. Translating it yields CASSAGGISSYEQYF.

The chain links TRBV7-3 to TRBJ1-1, with TRBD1 identical over 7 bases. This CDR3 has 13 amino acids. V was pared by 2 bases and J by 8 bases, with 5 bases of the junction left unmatched. The germline V gene has CDR1 SGHTA and CDR2 FQGTGA. The CDR3 reads CASSLGQAQEAFF. In DNA, the CDR3 is TGTGCCAGCAGCTTAGGACAGGCCCAAGAAGCTTTCTTT. Full variable domain (remainder filled in from reference TRBV7-3 and TRBJ1-1): GAGVSQTPSNKVTEKGKYVELRCDPISGHTALYWYRQSLGQGPEFLIYFQGTGAADDSGLPNDRFFAVRPEGSVSTLKIQRTERGDSAVYLCASSLGQAQEAFFGQGTRLTVV.

The gene calls are TRBV30 and TRBJ2-3, with 9 positions matching TRBD1. The CDR3 has 18 residues. The J segment lost 4 bases and the V segment lost 4 bases, leaving 18 bases of the junction unmatched. Germline V CDR1 and CDR2: GTSNPN, SVGIG (reference sequence). CDR3 nucleotide sequence: TGTGCCTGGAACCTGATCCCCCCGACAGGGGGTACCGCAGATACGCAGTATTTT. Translating gives CAWNLIPPTGGTADTQYF.

The chain is built from TRBV6-5 and TRBJ1-4; unclear D gene. This CDR3 has 13 amino acids. Per the germline V gene, CDR1 is MNHEY and CDR2 is SVGAGI. The V and J ends lost 6 bases and 5 bases respectively, with 10 bases between them. CDR3 sequence (DNA): TGTGCCAGCAGAACTGGAGGGAATGAAAAACTGTTTTTT. Its translation is CASRTGGNEKLFF.

V usage is TRBV9 and J usage is TRBJ1-6; D remains unclear. Trimming left V 4 bases short and J 0 bases short, with 14 bases between. CDR3 length: 17 amino acids. The germline V gene has CDR1 SGDLS and CDR2 YYNGEE. The CDR3 protein is CASSTSTGSSYNSPLHF. The DNA of the CDR3 is TGTGCCAGCAGCACCTCGACGGGGAGCTCCTATAATTCACCCCTCCACTTT.